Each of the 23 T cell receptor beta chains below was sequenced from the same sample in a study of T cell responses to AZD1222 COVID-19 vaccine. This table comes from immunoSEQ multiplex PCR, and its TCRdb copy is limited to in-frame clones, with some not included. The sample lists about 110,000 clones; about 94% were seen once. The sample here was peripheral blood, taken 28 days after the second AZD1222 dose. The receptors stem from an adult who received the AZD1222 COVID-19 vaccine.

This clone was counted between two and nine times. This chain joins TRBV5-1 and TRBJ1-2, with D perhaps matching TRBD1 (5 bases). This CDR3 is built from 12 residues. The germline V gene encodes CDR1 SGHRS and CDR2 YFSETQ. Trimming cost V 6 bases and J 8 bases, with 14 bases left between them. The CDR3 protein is CASIDSEGGYTF. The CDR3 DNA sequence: TGCGCCAGCATTGACTCCGAGGGGGGCTACACCTTC.

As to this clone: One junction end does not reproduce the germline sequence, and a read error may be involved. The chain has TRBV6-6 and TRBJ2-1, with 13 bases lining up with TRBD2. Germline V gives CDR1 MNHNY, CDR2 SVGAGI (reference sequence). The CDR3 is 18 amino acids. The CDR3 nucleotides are TGTGCCAGCAGTCTGCTATGGACTAGCGGGAGCTCCGACAATGAGCAGTTCTTC. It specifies CASSLLWTSGSSDNEQFF.

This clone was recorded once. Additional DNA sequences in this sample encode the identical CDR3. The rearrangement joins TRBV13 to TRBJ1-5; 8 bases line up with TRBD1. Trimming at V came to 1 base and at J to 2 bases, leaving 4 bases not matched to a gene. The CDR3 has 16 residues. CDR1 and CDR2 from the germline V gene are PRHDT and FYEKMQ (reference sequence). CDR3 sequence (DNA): TGTGCCAGCAGCTTAGCGGGACAGGAAGGCAATCAGCCCCAGCATTTT. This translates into CASSLAGQEGNQPQHF. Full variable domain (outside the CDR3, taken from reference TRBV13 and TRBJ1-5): AAGVIQSPRHLIKEKRETATLKCYPIPRHDTVYWYQQGPGQDPQFLISFYEKMQSDKGSIPDRFSAQQFSDYHSELNMSSLELGDSALYFCASSLAGQEGNQPQHFGDGTRLSIL.

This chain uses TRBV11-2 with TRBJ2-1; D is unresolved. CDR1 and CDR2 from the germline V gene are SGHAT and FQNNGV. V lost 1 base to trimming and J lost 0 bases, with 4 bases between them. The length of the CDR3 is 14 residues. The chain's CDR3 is CASSLVYSYNEQFF. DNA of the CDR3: TGTGCCAGCAGCTTAGTCTACTCCTACAATGAGCAGTTCTTC.

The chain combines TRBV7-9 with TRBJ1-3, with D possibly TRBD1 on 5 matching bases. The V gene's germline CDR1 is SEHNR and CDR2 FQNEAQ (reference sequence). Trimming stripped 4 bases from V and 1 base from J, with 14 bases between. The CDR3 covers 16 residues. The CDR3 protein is CASSSTWGGSGNTIYF. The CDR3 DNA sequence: TGTGCCAGCAGCTCCACCTGGGGGGGATCTGGAAACACCATATATTTT.

The CDR3 sequence: CASSPTYRETQYF. The CDR3 DNA follows: TGTGCCAGTAGCCCCACATATCGAGAGACCCAGTACTTC. The J gene is TRBJ2-5, the V gene TRBV19, with unresolved D. The V and J ends lost 6 bases and 4 bases respectively, with 12 bases between them. Germline CDR1 LNHDA, CDR2 SQIVND (reference sequence). This CDR3 comprises 13 residues. The whole variable domain, filled in from reference TRBV19 and TRBJ2-5, reads DGGITQSPKYLFRKEGQNVTLSCEQNLNHDAMYWYRQDPGQGLRLIYYSQIVNDFQKGDIAEGYSVSREKKESFPLTVTSAQKNPTAFYLCASSPTYRETQYFGPGTRLLVL.

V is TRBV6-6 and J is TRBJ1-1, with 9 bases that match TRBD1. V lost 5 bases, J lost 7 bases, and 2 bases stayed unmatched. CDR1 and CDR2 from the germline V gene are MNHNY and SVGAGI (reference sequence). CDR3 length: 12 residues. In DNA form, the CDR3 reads TGTGCCAGCAGTGACAGGGGGAGTGAAGCTTTCTTT. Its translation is CASSDRGSEAFF.

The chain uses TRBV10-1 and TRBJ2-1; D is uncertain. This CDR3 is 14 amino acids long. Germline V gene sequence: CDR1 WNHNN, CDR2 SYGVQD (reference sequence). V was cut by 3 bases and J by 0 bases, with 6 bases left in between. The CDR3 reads CASSDRSSYNEQFF. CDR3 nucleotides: TGCGCCAGCAGTGACAGGAGCTCCTACAATGAGCAGTTCTTC.

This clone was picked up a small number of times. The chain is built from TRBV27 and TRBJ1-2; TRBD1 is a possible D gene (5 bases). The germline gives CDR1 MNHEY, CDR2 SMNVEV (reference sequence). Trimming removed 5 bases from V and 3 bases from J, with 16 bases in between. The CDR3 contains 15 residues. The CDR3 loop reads CASSETETNHYGYTF. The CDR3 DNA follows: TGTGCCAGCAGTGAGACAGAAACGAACCACTATGGCTACACCTTC.

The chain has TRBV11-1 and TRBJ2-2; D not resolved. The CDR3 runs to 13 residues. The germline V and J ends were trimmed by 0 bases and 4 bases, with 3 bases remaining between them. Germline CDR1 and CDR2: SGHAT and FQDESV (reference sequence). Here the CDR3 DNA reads TGTGCCAGCAGCTTAGCTGGCACCGGGGAGCTGTTTTTT. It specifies CASSLAGTGELFF.

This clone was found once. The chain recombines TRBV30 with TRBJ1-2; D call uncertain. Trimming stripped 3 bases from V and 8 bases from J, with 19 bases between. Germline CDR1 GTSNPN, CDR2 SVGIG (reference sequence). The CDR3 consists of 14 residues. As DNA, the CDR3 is TGTGCCTGGAGGGCGACCGCCGACGTAGGAGGCTACACCTTC. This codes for CAWRATADVGGYTF.

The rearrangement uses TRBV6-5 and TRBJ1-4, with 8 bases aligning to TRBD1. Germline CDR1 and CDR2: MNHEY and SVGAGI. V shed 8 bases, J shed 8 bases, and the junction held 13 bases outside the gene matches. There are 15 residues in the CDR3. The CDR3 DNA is TGTGCCAGCGCTACAGGGGGTGGCTTTCACGAAAAACTGTTTTTT. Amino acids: CASATGGGFHEKLFF.

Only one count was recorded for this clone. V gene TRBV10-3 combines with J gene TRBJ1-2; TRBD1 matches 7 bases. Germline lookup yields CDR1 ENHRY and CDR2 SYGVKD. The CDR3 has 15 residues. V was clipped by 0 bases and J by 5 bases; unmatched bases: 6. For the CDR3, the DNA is TGTGCCATCAGTGAGTCAGCCACAGGGGTGTATGGCTACACCTTC. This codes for CAISESATGVYGYTF.

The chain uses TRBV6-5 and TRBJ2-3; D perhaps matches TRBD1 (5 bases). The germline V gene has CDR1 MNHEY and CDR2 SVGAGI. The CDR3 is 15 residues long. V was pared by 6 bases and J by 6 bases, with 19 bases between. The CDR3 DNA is TGTGCCAGCAGCTCTTGGGGCTCCGATTCGGATACGCAGTATTTT. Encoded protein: CASSSWGSDSDTQYF.

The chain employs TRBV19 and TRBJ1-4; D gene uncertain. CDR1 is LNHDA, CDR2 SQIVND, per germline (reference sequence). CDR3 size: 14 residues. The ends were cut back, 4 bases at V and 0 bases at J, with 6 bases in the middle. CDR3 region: CASSNYATNEKLFF. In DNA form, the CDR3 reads TGTGCCAGTAGTAACTATGCAACTAATGAAAAACTGTTTTTT.

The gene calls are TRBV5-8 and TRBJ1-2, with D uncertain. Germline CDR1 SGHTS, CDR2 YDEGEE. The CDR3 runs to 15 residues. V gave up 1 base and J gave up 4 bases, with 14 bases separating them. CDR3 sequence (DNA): TGTGCCAGCAGCTTGCTTCGTCCGGGATTCTATGGCTACACCTTC. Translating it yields CASSLLRPGFYGYTF.

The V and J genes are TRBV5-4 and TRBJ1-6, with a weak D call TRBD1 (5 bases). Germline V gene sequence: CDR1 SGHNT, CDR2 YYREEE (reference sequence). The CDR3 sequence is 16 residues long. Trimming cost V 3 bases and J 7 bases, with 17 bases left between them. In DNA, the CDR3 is TGTGCCAGCAGCTCGGGGGGTGACAGAATAAATTCACCCCTCCACTTT. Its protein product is CASSSGGDRINSPLHF. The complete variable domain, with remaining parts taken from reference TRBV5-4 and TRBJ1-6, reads ETGVTQSPTHLIKTRGQQVTLRCSSQSGHNTVSWYQQALGQGPQFIFQYYREEENGRGNFPPRFSGLQFPNYSSELNVNALELDDSALYLCASSSGGDRINSPLHFGNGTRLTVT.

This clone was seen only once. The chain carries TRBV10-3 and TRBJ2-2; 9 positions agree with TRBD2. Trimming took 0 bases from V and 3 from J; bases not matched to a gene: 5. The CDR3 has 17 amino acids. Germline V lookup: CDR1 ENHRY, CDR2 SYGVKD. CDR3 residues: CAISESNSGGDTGELFF. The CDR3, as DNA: TGTGCCATCAGTGAGTCGAATAGCGGGGGAGACACCGGGGAGCTGTTTTTT.

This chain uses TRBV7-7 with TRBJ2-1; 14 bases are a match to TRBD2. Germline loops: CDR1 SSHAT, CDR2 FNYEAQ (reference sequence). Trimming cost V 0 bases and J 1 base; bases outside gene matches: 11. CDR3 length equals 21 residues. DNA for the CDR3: TGTGCCAGCAGCTTAGCTTCGGCGACTAGCGGGAGGGCCCGATCCTACAATGAGCAGTTCTTC. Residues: CASSLASATSGRARSYNEQFF.

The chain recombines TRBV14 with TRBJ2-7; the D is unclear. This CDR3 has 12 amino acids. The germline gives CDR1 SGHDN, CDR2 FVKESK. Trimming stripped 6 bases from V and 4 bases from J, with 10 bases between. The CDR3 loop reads CASSPGPYEQYF. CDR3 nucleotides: TGTGCCAGCAGTCCCGGGCCGTACGAGCAGTACTTC.

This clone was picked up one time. As DNA, the CDR3 is TGTGCCAGCAGTTACTCGACAGGGACGATGGTCGAGCAGTACTTC. Its protein product is CASSYSTGTMVEQYF. The chain uses TRBV6-5 and TRBJ2-7; 7 positions match TRBD1. The CDR3 covers 15 residues. J was trimmed by 6 bases and V by 0 bases; bases with no gene match: 8. The germline V gene encodes CDR1 MNHEY and CDR2 SVGAGI.

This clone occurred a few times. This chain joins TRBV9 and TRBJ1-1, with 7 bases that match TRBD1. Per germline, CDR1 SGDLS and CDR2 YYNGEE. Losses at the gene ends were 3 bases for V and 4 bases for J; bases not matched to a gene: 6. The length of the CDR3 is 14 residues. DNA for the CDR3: TGTGCCAGCAGCGCGCACAGGGGTGGCACTGAAGCTTTCTTT. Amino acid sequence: CASSAHRGGTEAFF.

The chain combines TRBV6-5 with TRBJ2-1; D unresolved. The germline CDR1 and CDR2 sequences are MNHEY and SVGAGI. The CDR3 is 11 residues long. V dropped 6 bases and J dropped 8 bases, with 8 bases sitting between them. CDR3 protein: CASSPLYEQFF. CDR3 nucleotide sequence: TGTGCCAGCAGCCCCCTCTATGAGCAGTTCTTC.